These 7 T cell receptor delta chains originate from one sample sequenced in a study of γδ T cells in repeated Plasmodium falciparum infection. Bulk repertoires came from Vgamma9/Vdelta2+ or Vdelta2-negative gammadelta T cells flow-sorted from PBMC. TCRdb re-called the multiplex PCR reads with CATT. Altogether roughly 90,000 delta-chain clones are present, 1.4% to 1.5% being singletons, with the ten largest covering around 8.3%. Sequenced material: gamma-delta T cells from blood. The receptors derive from a pool of human donors (malaria-infected and uninfected, not separated).

This clone has more than one count but fewer than ten. TCRdb's protein, taken from a much larger clone, differs from this DNA's translation at residue 15, likely owing to a read error; the protein displayed comes from the DNA. The V call is TRDV2, the J call TRDJ1; 8 bases match TRDD3. The J gene was not available in TCRdb and was assigned here by matching the DNA to germline segments. Germline values: CDR1 GEAIGNYY, CDR2 EKD. This CDR3 contains 19 residues. The CDR3 is CACDTVKAGGGKYTGKLIF. CDR3 nucleotides: TGTGCCTGTGACACCGTAAAAGCTGGGGGAGGAAAGTACACCGGTAAACTCATCTTT.

The sample holds a few counts of this clone. A read error likely explains why the TCRdb protein, taken from a much larger clone, differs from this DNA's translation at residue 16; the protein shown is translated from the DNA. The chain uses TRDV1 and TRDJ1; TRDD3 might be the D (7 bases). Assignment of the J gene here rests on matching the DNA to germline, because TCRdb gives none. Trimming left V 0 bases short and J 0 bases short, with 41 bases between. CDR3 length equals 26 residues. The germline V gene has CDR1 TSWWSYY and CDR2 QGS. The CDR3 sequence: CALGELGRGLPTPWGGNLMYTDKLIF. The CDR3 DNA sequence: TGTGCTCTTGGGGAACTGGGGAGGGGCCTTCCCACGCCCTGGGGGGGAAACCTGATGTACACCGATAAACTCATCTTT.

This clone was recorded many times. The TCRdb record carries a much larger clone's protein, which differs from this DNA's translation at residue 12; a read error is the likely cause, and the protein listed here is the DNA translation. The chain joins TRDV2 to TRDJ2; D might be TRDD3 (6 bases). The J gene, absent from TCRdb, was called here by matching the DNA to germline. V dropped 0 bases and J dropped 6 bases, with 19 bases sitting between them. The CDR3 extends over 17 amino acids. The germline V gene encodes CDR1 GEAIGNYY and CDR2 EKD. The CDR3 loop is CACDTVLGTNLAAQLFF. For the CDR3, the DNA is TGTGCCTGTGACACCGTACTGGGAACGAACCTGGCAGCACAACTCTTCTTT.

This clone turned up a few times. The rearrangement links TRAV29/DV5 to TRDJ2; 13 positions agree with TRDD3. The CDR3 covers 22 residues. The J segment lost 6 bases and the V segment lost 0 bases, leaving 23 bases of the junction unmatched. Germline V lookup: CDR1 NSMFDY, CDR2 ISSIKDK. CDR3 loop: CAASAGGKLPTYWGIRAAQLFF. CDR3 coding DNA: TGTGCAGCAAGCGCGGGGGGGAAACTTCCTACCTACTGGGGGATACGGGCAGCACAACTCTTCTTT. Using reference TRAV29/DV5 and TRDJ2 for the parts outside the CDR3, the full variable domain is DQQVKQNSPSLSVQEGRISILNCDYTNSMFDYFLWYKKYPAEGPTFLISISSIKDKNEDGRFTVFLNKSAKHLSLHIVPSQPGDSAVYFCAASAGGKLPTYWGIRAAQLFFGKGTQLIVEP.

This clone was observed a handful of times. This probably arose from a read error, given a far larger clone one base away. The sample contains more than one DNA sequence encoding this CDR3. The chain carries TRDV1 and TRDJ2; perhaps TRDD3 as D (6 bases). No J gene is reported in TCRdb; it was inferred here by comparing the DNA with germline. The V gene's germline CDR1 is TSWWSYY and CDR2 QGS. The CDR3 is made up of 13 amino acids. CDR3: CALGGYVTAQLFF. CDR3 sequence (DNA): TGTGCTCTTGGGGGATACGTGACGGCACAACTCTTCTTT.

A few counts support this clone. TCRdb pairs this DNA with a much larger clone's protein that differs at residue 14, likely a read error; the protein shown was translated from the DNA. CDR3 protein: CALGVSPSYVVLAGYTDKLIF. The CDR3 DNA reads as TGTGCTCTGGGGGTCTCGCCTTCCTACGTAGTACTGGCCGGGTACACCGATAAACTCATCTTT. This chain uses TRDV1 with TRDJ1; 9 nucleotides agree with TRDD2. The germline V gene encodes CDR1 TSWWSYY and CDR2 QGS. The CDR3 is 21 residues long.

Note on this clone: TCRdb's protein, taken from a much larger clone, differs from this DNA's translation at residue 12, likely owing to a read error; the protein displayed comes from the DNA. The chain is built from TRDV1 and TRDJ1; 10 nucleotides agree with TRDD3. Germline values: CDR1 TSWWSYY, CDR2 QGS. This CDR3 is 18 amino acids long. V shed 5 bases and J 0 bases; nucleotides not matched to a gene: 12. The CDR3 DNA reads as TGTGCTCTTGGGAGACCTTCAGTACTGGGGGATCACACCGATAAACTCATCTTT. It encodes CALGRPSVLGDHTDKLIF.